A few counts support the clone carrying this TCR beta chain. Clones were sequenced by immunoSEQ multiplex PCR, and TCRdb holds only the in-frame ones, with some missing. The table has 650,000 to 800,000 clones, 72% seen once. The data stem from a study of shared clonotypes between healthy human individuals. Trimming left V 2 bases short and J 5 bases short, with 9 bases between. The CDR3 consists of 13 residues. Per the germline V gene, CDR1 is MNHNS and CDR2 is SASEGT. The chain employs TRBV6-1 and TRBJ1-1; TRBD1 might be the D (5 bases). The material sequenced was memory CD4+ T cells sorted from blood. Documented subset: CD45RA-negative fraction. The clonotype was recovered from a woman aged 25 to 45 in good health. CDR3 in DNA: TGTGCCAGCAGTGAATCGGGGGGTACTGAAGCTTTCTTT. It codes for CASSESGGTEAFF.